The source of this T cell receptor beta chain is a study of blood T cell repertoires in COVID-19. Across the study: COVID-19 samples from acute and convalescent phases originated in the United States, Italy and Spain. T cells, B-cell-depleted T cells, or PBMCs provided the cDNA or gDNA that served as material.

TCRdb's copy holds only in-frame clones and misses some; the assay was immunoSEQ multiplex PCR. The profile shows around 300,000 clones, roughly 84% of them singletons. V lost 4 bases, J lost 9 bases, and 16 bases lay in between. This CDR3 comprises 13 residues. The V gene's germline CDR1 is SQVTM and CDR2 ANQGSEA. Specimen: peripheral blood. This clonotype was sampled from a man over 45 with active or convalescent COVID-19. The chain combines TRBV29-1 with TRBJ1-3; D gene uncertain. The CDR3: CSVGAGEGSTIYF. CDR3 nucleotides: TGCAGCGTTGGTGCGGGCGAGGGTAGCACCATATATTTT.